The 10 T cell receptor beta chains listed next were all sequenced from one sample in a study of Graves' ophthalmopathy and Graves' hyperthyroidism. Amplifying from RNA transcripts, the study obtained TCR beta CDR3 regions. An opening RT-PCR round employed HTBI primers and preceded a second-round multiplex PCR. Each CDR3 protein is one row after TCRdb ran MiXCR on the multiplex PCR reads. The sample contains 650,000 to 900,000 distinct CDR3 sequences, 35% to 50% of which appear only once. Sequenced input: peripheral blood. The receptors here all came from an adult man with Graves' ophthalmopathy.

This chain uses TRBV20-1 with TRBJ2-5; either TRBD1 or TRBD2 may fit D (5 bases each). Germline values: CDR1 DFQATT, CDR2 SNEGSKA (reference sequence). The CDR3 has 14 amino acids. Trimming cost V 3 bases and J 0 bases, with 11 bases left between them. CDR3 nucleotide sequence: TGCAGTGCTAGGGGGGTCTTGAACCAAGAGACCCAGTACTTC. Translated, it gives CSARGVLNQETQYF.

The chain joins TRBV5-5 to TRBJ2-6; 7 bases fit TRBD2. V lost 7 bases to trimming and J lost 5 bases; unmatched junction nucleotides: 3. CDR3 size: 13 residues. Germline loops: CDR1 SGHKS, CDR2 YYEKEE (reference sequence). The CDR3 spells CASPSGRANVLTF. For the CDR3, the DNA is TGTGCCAGCCCAAGCGGGAGGGCCAACGTCCTGACTTTC.

As regards this clonotype: A read error may account for a junction end that differs from germline. The chain is built from TRBV10-2 and TRBJ1-1; 9 bases fit TRBD1. CDR3 length: 14 amino acids. CDR1 and CDR2 from the germline V gene are WSHSY and SAAADI. Here the CDR3 DNA reads TGTGCCAGCAGAACGACAGGGGGAGGCACTGAAGCTTTCTTT. Protein product: CASRTTGGGTEAFF.

The rearrangement joins TRBV30 to TRBJ1-6, with no clear D. Germline-derived CDR1 and CDR2 are GTSNPN and SVGIG (reference sequence). Deletions cut 1 base from V and 9 bases from J, with 10 bases between. This CDR3 is built from 13 residues. In DNA, the CDR3 is TGTGCCTGGAGTGCCAAGGGCCGTTCACCCCTCCACTTT. It codes for CAWSAKGRSPLHF.

The chain joins TRBV12-3 or TRBV12-4 to TRBJ1-5, with D uncertain. The V and J ends lost 3 bases and 2 bases respectively, with 11 bases between them. The CDR3 totals 15 residues. CDR3 DNA: TGTGCCAGCAGTTTTGGCCCGGGCGGCAATCAGCCCCAGCATTTT. This sequence encodes CASSFGPGGNQPQHF.

Comments on this clonotype: This may be a read error, as it is one base from a much larger clone. J is TRBJ1-4 and V is TRBV11-1, with 7 bases aligning to TRBD1. The length of the CDR3 is 15 residues. Germline CDR1 reads SGHAT; CDR2 reads FQDESV (reference sequence). DNA of the CDR3: TGTGCCAGCAGCACGAACAGGGGAAGATTTGAAAAACTGATTTTT. Its protein is CASSTNRGRFEKLIF.

This clonotype showed up many times. The chain is built from TRBV10-2 and TRBJ2-7; 9 nucleotides match TRBD1. Germline V gene data show CDR1 as WSHSY and CDR2 as SAAADI. Losses at the gene ends were 9 bases for V and 6 bases for J; bases not matched to a gene: 9. The CDR3 covers 13 residues. The chain's CDR3 is CARDGTGRCEQYF. In nucleotides, the CDR3 is TGCGCCAGGGACGGGACAGGGAGGTGCGAGCAGTACTTC.

This clonotype was detected many times. The chain recombines TRBV19 with TRBJ1-5; 8 positions agree with TRBD1. The length of the CDR3 is 15 residues. V dropped 3 bases and J dropped 6; count of bases not matched to a gene: 7. CDR1 and CDR2 (germline): LNHDA, SQIVND (reference sequence). The chain's CDR3 is CASSIGQGWSQPQHF. The DNA of the CDR3 is TGTGCCAGTAGTATCGGACAGGGTTGGAGTCAGCCCCAGCATTTT.

V is TRBV10-3 and J is TRBJ1-2; 12 nucleotides match TRBD1. V was pared by 10 bases and J by 7 bases, with 13 bases of the junction left unmatched. CDR1 and CDR2 from the germline V gene are ENHRY and SYGVKD. CDR3 length: 15 amino acids. CDR3 loop: CASSQAGQGAFGYTF. The CDR3, as DNA: TGTGCCAGCAGCCAGGCGGGACAGGGGGCATTTGGCTACACCTTC.

The chain employs TRBV25-1 and TRBJ1-1, with D perhaps TRBD1 (5 bases). The CDR3 extends over 12 amino acids. V gave up 5 bases and J gave up 10 bases, with 14 bases separating them. Per the germline V gene, CDR1 is MGHDK and CDR2 is SYGVNS. CDR3 in amino acids: CASSFSGGRAFF. The CDR3 DNA reads TGTGCCAGCAGTTTCTCGGGGGGTCGAGCTTTCTTT.